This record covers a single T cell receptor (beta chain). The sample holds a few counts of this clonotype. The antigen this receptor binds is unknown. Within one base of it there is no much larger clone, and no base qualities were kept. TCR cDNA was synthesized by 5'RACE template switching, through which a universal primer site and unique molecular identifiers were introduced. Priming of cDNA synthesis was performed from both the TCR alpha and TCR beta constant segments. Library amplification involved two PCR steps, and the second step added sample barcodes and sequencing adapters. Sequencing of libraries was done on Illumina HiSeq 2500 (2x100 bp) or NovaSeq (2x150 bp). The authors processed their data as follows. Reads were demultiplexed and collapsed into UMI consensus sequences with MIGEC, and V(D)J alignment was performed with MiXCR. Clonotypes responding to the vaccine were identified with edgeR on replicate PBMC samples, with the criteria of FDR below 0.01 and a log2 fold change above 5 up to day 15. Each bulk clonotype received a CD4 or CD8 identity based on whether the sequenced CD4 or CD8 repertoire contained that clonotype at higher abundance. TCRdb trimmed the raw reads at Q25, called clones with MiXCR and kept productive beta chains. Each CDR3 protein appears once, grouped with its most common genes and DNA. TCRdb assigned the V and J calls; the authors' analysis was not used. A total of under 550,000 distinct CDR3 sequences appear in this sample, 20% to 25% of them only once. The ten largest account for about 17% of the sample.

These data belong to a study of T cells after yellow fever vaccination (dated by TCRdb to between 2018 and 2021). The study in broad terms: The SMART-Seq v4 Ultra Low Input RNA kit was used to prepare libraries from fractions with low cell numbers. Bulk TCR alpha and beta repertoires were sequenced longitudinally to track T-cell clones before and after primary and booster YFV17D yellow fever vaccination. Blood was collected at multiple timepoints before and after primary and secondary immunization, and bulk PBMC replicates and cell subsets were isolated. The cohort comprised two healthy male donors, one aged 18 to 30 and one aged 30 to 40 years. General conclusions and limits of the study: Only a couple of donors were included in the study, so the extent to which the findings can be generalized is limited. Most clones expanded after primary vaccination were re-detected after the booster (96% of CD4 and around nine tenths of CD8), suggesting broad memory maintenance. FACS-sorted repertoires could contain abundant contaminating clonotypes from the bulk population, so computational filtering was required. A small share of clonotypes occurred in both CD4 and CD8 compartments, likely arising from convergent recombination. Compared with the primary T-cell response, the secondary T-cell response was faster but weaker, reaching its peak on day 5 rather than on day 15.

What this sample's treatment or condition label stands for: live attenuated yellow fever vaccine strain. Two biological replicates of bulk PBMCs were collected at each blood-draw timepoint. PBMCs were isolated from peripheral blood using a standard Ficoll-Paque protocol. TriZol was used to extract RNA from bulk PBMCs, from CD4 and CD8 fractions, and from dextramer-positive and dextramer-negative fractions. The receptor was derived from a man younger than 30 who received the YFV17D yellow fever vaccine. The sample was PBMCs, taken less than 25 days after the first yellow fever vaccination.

The CDR3 region reads CSAAKKRTGVIEQYF. The sequenced DNA is TGCAGTGCCGCAAAAAAGAGGACAGGGGTGATCGAGCAGTACTTC. The chain joins TRBV20-1 to TRBJ2-7; 9 bases in between match TRBD1. From cysteine to phenylalanine, the CDR3 is 15 amino acids long. Only CDR3 DNA remains: 45 bases, in frame from the first base. From V the trimming removes 6 bases and from J it removes 6 bases, while the gene matches leave 15 bases of the junction unaccounted for. The germline V gene encodes CDR1 DFQATT and CDR2 SNEGSKA (reference sequence).